This T cell receptor (beta chain) was identified in a study of breast tumors, draining lymph nodes, adjacent tissues. Study outcomes and limitations: The lymph node origin of tumor T cells was framed as consistent with a hypothesis, not demonstrated. Findings are consistent with lymph node origin and intratumoral expansion of most tumor T cells.

This clonotype is termed medium-sized. Its specificity is not known. V was cut by 6 bases and J by 5 bases, with 7 bases left in between. Per the germline V gene, CDR1 is MNHNY and CDR2 is SVGAGI (reference sequence). The CDR3 has 11 amino acids. TCRdb processed the multiplex PCR reads anew with MiXCR; each CDR3 protein has one entry. There are around 17,000 distinct CDR3 sequences in the sample; 45% occur only once, and roughly 14% lies in the top ten. The source material was tumor-adjacent breast tissue. The chain carries TRBV6-6 and TRBJ2-5; D remains unclear. This TCR came from a female donor with breast cancer. Some clones in this sample may be carry-over from other donors' samples. CDR3 bases: TGTGCCAGCAGCCACTTGGAGACCCAGTACTTC. Its translation: CASSHLETQYF.